This T cell receptor (beta chain) was documented in a study of blood T cell repertoires in COVID-19. Study background: Sources were T cells, B-cell-depleted T cells, or PBMCs; the material itself was cDNA or gDNA.

The CDR3 covers 16 residues. Looked up from germline, CDR1 is LNHNV and CDR2 is YYDKDF (reference sequence). With 0 bases removed from V and 8 bases from J, the gap between germline ends came to 17 bases. How the authors handled the data: It was from reference gene primer amplification that nucleated cell counts were estimated. TCRdb's copy holds only in-frame clones and misses some; the assay was immunoSEQ multiplex PCR. D and trimming were read from the DNA, whereas the V and J calls and clone size are those reported in that table. This sample has approximately 280,000 clones, with around nine tenths found just once.

The sample consisted of peripheral blood. This rearrangement joins TRBV15 to TRBJ2-1, with D tentatively TRBD1 (5 bases). The source of this sequence is a man aged 35 to 55 with acute or convalescent COVID-19. The CDR3: CATSREWKGVAHEQFF. The DNA of the CDR3 is TGTGCCACCAGCAGAGAGTGGAAAGGGGTGGCTCATGAGCAGTTCTTC.